Shown below are 26 T cell receptor beta chains from a single sample sequenced in a study of beta chain features in type 1 diabetes (dated by TCRdb to 2017 to 2018). Their specific antigens are unknown. Overall results and qualifications from the work: A moderate but significant shortening of TCRB CDR3 length was observed in type 1 diabetes patients in all four CD4+ subsets.

The library was obtained by the immunoSEQ multiplex PCR assay. The High Capacity cDNA Reverse Transcription Kit was used to reverse transcribe all of the isolated RNA, meaning that expressed TCRB transcripts were what got sequenced. TCRdb carries this immuneACCESS record with in-frame sequences only. Its versions omit some clonotypes, under half of them owing to an unresolved V gene in the studies checked, with the rest unexplained. In all, the sample holds some 160,000 clones, and about 10% of those were seen once. Under 0.75% of the sample comes from the top ten. The sample consisted of central memory CD4+ T cells from blood. Receptor source: a woman in her 30s with type 1 diabetes.

The chain has TRBV27 and TRBJ2-1, with D perhaps TRBD2 (5 bases). CDR1 is MNHEY and CDR2 is SMNVEV in the germline V gene (reference sequence). This CDR3 is built from 17 residues. V was shortened by 3 bases and J by 0 bases, with 15 bases between the two germline ends. CDR3 loop: CASSFGKQISSYNEQFF. The CDR3 DNA reads as TGTGCCAGCAGTTTCGGGAAACAGATTAGCTCCTACAATGAGCAGTTCTTC.

This clone turned up a few times. The V and J genes are TRBV18 and TRBJ1-2; weak D call: TRBD1 (6 bases). Germline V lookup: CDR1 KGHSH, CDR2 LQKENI. With 1 base removed from V and 2 bases from J, the gap between germline ends came to 11 bases. This CDR3 comprises 15 residues. CDR3 DNA: TGTGCCAGCTCACCACGAACCGGGACAAACTATGGCTACACCTTC. Translating gives CASSPRTGTNYGYTF.

J is TRBJ1-2 and V is TRBV29-1; D not certain. Germline V gene data show CDR1 as SQVTM and CDR2 as ANQGSEA. Trimming took off 4 bases at V and 3 bases at J, with 9 bases between the two ends. This CDR3 comprises 12 residues. The CDR3, as DNA: TGCAGCGTTGTGGCAGGTGACTATGGCTACACCTTC. It is translated as CSVVAGDYGYTF.

This clone has a handful of counts. This chain uses TRBV9 with TRBJ1-2; 7 bases are a match to TRBD1. Per the germline V gene, CDR1 is SGDLS and CDR2 is YYNGEE. The CDR3 is 16 amino acids. V lost 0 bases, J lost 3 bases, and 8 bases stayed unmatched. CDR3 bases: TGTGCCAGCAGCGTAGCCTCCGGGACAGCGTACTATGGCTACACCTTC. This codes for CASSVASGTAYYGYTF.

J is TRBJ1-1 and V is TRBV14; a weak D match, TRBD1 (5 bases). Germline V lookup: CDR1 SGHDN, CDR2 FVKESK. The V and J ends lost 1 base and 10 bases respectively, with 13 bases between them. The CDR3 consists of 13 residues. CDR3 region: CASSQGMRQRAFF. CDR3 DNA: TGTGCCAGCAGCCAAGGAATGAGACAGAGAGCTTTCTTT.

This rearrangement joins TRBV7-8 to TRBJ2-7; D remains unclear. This CDR3 has 14 residues. Germline V lookup: CDR1 SGHVS, CDR2 FQNEAQ. Trimming removed 5 bases from V and 7 bases from J, with 18 bases in between. The chain's CDR3 is CASSVESARPEQYF. CDR3 coding DNA: TGTGCCAGCAGCGTAGAGTCGGCTAGACCGGAGCAGTACTTC.

The rearrangement uses TRBV4-3 and TRBJ1-2; D is perhaps TRBD1 (6 bases). V was trimmed by 2 bases and J by 8 bases, leaving 12 bases between them. Germline V CDR1 and CDR2: LGHNA, YSLEER. CDR3 length: 13 amino acids. DNA of the CDR3: TGCGCCAGCAGCCAACAGACAGGCGTCGGCTACACCTTC. It specifies CASSQQTGVGYTF.

This clone was seen only a few times. The chain is built from TRBV30 and TRBJ2-7; 9 positions agree with TRBD1. Losses at the gene ends were 4 bases for V and 8 bases for J; bases not matched to a gene: 12. CDR3 length: 14 residues. Germline assignment: CDR1 GTSNPN and CDR2 SVGIG (reference sequence). CDR3 region: CAWTFRDREVQQYF. The DNA of the CDR3 is TGTGCCTGGACTTTCCGGGACAGGGAGGTTCAGCAGTACTTC. Variable domain in full (rest from reference TRBV30 and TRBJ2-7): SQTIHQWPATLVQPVGSPLSLECTVEGTSNPNLYWYRQAAGRGLQLLFYSVGIGQISSEVPQNLSASRPQDRQFILSSKKLLLSDSGFYLCAWTFRDREVQQYFGPGTRLTVT.

V usage is TRBV19 and J usage is TRBJ2-1; 10 nucleotides match TRBD1. The CDR3 has 15 amino acids. The germline CDR1 and CDR2 sequences are LNHDA and SQIVND (reference sequence). J was trimmed by 7 bases and V by 9 bases; bases with no gene match: 12. CDR3 sequence (DNA): TGTGCCAGCAGCCCGGGACAGGGGTCGGGTAATGAGCAGTTCTTC. This encodes CASSPGQGSGNEQFF.

This clone has just a few counts. The chain carries TRBV27 and TRBJ2-1, with 10 bases that match TRBD2. CDR1 is MNHEY and CDR2 is SMNVEV in the germline V gene (reference sequence). The V gene end was trimmed by 7 bases and the J gene end by 5 bases; junction bases not matched to a gene: 5. The CDR3 has 14 residues. The CDR3 coding sequence is TGTGCCAGCACCAGGACTAGCGGACACAATGAGCAGTTCTTC. Protein: CASTRTSGHNEQFF.

This clone has a handful of counts. This chain joins TRBV13 and TRBJ2-4, with D tentatively TRBD1 (6 bases). V shed 6 bases and J shed 4 bases, with 19 bases lying between them. Germline CDR1 PRHDT, CDR2 FYEKMQ (reference sequence). This CDR3 contains 16 residues. The CDR3 protein is CASSRRQEYPKNIQYF. CDR3 DNA: TGTGCCAGCAGTCGCAGACAGGAGTACCCTAAAAACATTCAGTACTTC.

This clone was observed a handful of times. The chain couples TRBV5-1 to TRBJ2-1; 9 bases line up with TRBD1. Germline CDR1 and CDR2: SGHRS and YFSETQ. V shed 0 bases, J shed 9 bases, and the junction held 7 bases outside the gene matches. The CDR3 sequence is 15 residues long. CDR3 DNA: TGCGCCAGCAGCTTGGATGGGACAGGGATAGGTGAGCAGTTCTTC. Amino acids: CASSLDGTGIGEQFF.

This clone turned up a few times. The J gene is TRBJ2-5, the V gene TRBV5-6; 13 nucleotides line up with TRBD2. The CDR3 totals 18 residues. V lost 0 bases to trimming and J lost 1 base; unmatched junction nucleotides: 6. Germline CDR1 and CDR2: SGHDT and YYEEEE. The CDR3 loop reads CASSLGLAGGPIQETQYF. CDR3 nucleotide sequence: TGTGCCAGCAGCTTGGGACTAGCGGGAGGACCAATCCAAGAGACCCAGTACTTC.

The chain employs TRBV28 and TRBJ2-3; a weak D match, TRBD2 (5 bases). Germline V CDR1 and CDR2: MDHEN, SYDVKM. CDR3 length equals 15 residues. The germline V and J ends were trimmed by 4 bases and 1 base, with 12 bases remaining between them. The CDR3 protein is CASSSPSRRTDTQYF. The CDR3 DNA is TGTGCCAGCAGTTCTCCTAGCAGACGCACAGATACGCAGTATTTT. Variable domain in full (rest from reference TRBV28 and TRBJ2-3): DVKVTQSSRYLVKRTGEKVFLECVQDMDHENMFWYRQDPGLGLRLIYFSYDVKMKEKGDIPEGYSVSREKKERFSLILESASTNQTSMYLCASSSPSRRTDTQYFGPGTRLTVL.

J is TRBJ2-5 and V is TRBV7-9; D is possibly TRBD1 (6 bases). The CDR3 contains 14 residues. Per germline, CDR1 SEHNR and CDR2 FQNEAQ (reference sequence). The germline V and J ends were trimmed by 2 bases and 4 bases, with 11 bases remaining between them. CDR3 bases: TGTGCCAGCAGCTTACGGGAAGGGGGAGAGACCCAGTACTTC. Protein sequence: CASSLREGGETQYF.

The rearrangement uses TRBV15 and TRBJ1-5, with TRBD1 as a possible D gene (5 bases). There are 16 residues in the CDR3. V was trimmed by 7 bases and J by 7 bases, leaving 23 bases between them. Germline values: CDR1 LNHNV, CDR2 YYDKDF (reference sequence). The CDR3 reads CATKSQVEVGTQPQHF. In DNA form, the CDR3 reads TGTGCCACCAAGTCACAGGTCGAGGTAGGAACCCAGCCCCAGCATTTT.

The chain joins TRBV5-6 to TRBJ2-1; D is undetermined. The germline V gene has CDR1 SGHDT and CDR2 YYEEEE. This CDR3 contains 12 residues. Trimming cost V 4 bases and J 12 bases, with 14 bases left between them. The CDR3 nucleotides read TGTGCCAGCAGCCTACCTATCACGGGGCAGTTCTTC. Translation gives CASSLPITGQFF.

This clone was seen a handful of times. The chain employs TRBV4-1 and TRBJ2-1; 9 bases are shared with TRBD1. Losses at the gene ends were 0 bases for V and 9 bases for J; bases not matched to a gene: 9. The CDR3 extends over 16 amino acids. CDR1 is MGHRA, CDR2 YSYEKL, per germline. As DNA, the CDR3 is TGCGCCAGCAGCCAAGACGGGACAGGGTCTTACGGTGAGCAGTTCTTC. It encodes CASSQDGTGSYGEQFF.

The chain recombines TRBV27 with TRBJ1-2; unclear D gene. V lost 2 bases, J lost 2 bases, and 9 bases lay in between. Germline assignment: CDR1 MNHEY and CDR2 SMNVEV (reference sequence). CDR3 length: 14 amino acids. The CDR3 region has the DNA TGTGCCAGCAGTTTAGCACAGACCAACTATGGCTACACCTTC. It codes for CASSLAQTNYGYTF.

V usage is TRBV5-4 and J usage is TRBJ2-2; possibly TRBD2 for D (6 bases). Germline CDR1 is SGHNT and CDR2 is YYREEE (reference sequence). The CDR3 extends over 17 amino acids. Trimming stripped 0 bases from V and 2 bases from J, with 14 bases between. The CDR3 protein is CASSLGPGTPNTGELFF. CDR3 coding DNA: TGTGCCAGCAGCTTGGGTCCTGGGACTCCTAACACCGGGGAGCTGTTTTTT.

There are a few counts of this clone. The gene calls are TRBV18 and TRBJ1-5; D is ambiguous. There are 15 residues in the CDR3. Germline V gives CDR1 KGHSH, CDR2 LQKENI. V was trimmed by 5 bases and J by 0 bases, leaving 11 bases between them. The CDR3 DNA reads as TGTGCCAGCTCAACCGACGGGTATAGCAATCAGCCCCAGCATTTT. Its translation: CASSTDGYSNQPQHF.

This clone was found a few times. This chain links TRBV28 with TRBJ2-5; no clear D. Trimming took off 3 bases at V and 5 bases at J, with 16 bases between the two ends. Per the germline V gene, CDR1 is MDHEN and CDR2 is SYDVKM. This CDR3 spans 15 amino acids. The CDR3 sequence is CASSFYGSRGETQYF. DNA for the CDR3: TGTGCCAGCAGTTTCTACGGGTCGAGAGGCGAGACCCAGTACTTC.

This clone was seen only a few times. The rearrangement joins TRBV18 to TRBJ2-2; the D gene is possibly TRBD2 (6 bases). Trimming cost V 3 bases and J 1 base, with 9 bases left between them. Germline values: CDR1 KGHSH, CDR2 LQKENI. The CDR3 extends over 15 amino acids. The CDR3 is CASSPLALNTGELFF. In nucleotides, the CDR3 is TGTGCCAGCTCACCCCTAGCGCTGAACACCGGGGAGCTGTTTTTT.

This clone showed up just a few times. V is TRBV18 and J is TRBJ2-3; D remains ambiguous. V was clipped by 4 bases and J by 2 bases, with 28 bases between them. Germline V gene sequence: CDR1 KGHSH, CDR2 LQKENI. The CDR3 consists of 20 residues. CDR3: CASSLRVLSTLRFPTDTQYF. CDR3 in DNA: TGTGCCAGCTCACTTCGGGTACTTTCGACCCTCCGTTTTCCCACAGATACGCAGTATTTT.

The table lists this clone with a few counts. This chain connects TRBV19 to TRBJ2-7, with 8 positions matching TRBD2. V was pared by 3 bases and J by 6 bases, with 13 bases of the junction left unmatched. CDR3 length: 16 residues. Germline assignment: CDR1 LNHDA and CDR2 SQIVND (reference sequence). The CDR3 DNA follows: TGTGCCAGTAGTATTGAACATCCGGGAGGGCCCTCCGAGCAGTACTTC. It encodes CASSIEHPGGPSEQYF.

This chain connects TRBV2 to TRBJ2-5; maybe TRBD2 (6 bases). CDR3 length: 15 amino acids. V was clipped by 7 bases and J by 4 bases, with 19 bases between them. CDR1 and CDR2 (germline): SNHLY, FYNNEI. CDR3 loop: CASTEGAGKGETQYF. The DNA for the CDR3 is TGTGCCAGCACCGAAGGTGCGGGGAAGGGAGAGACCCAGTACTTC.